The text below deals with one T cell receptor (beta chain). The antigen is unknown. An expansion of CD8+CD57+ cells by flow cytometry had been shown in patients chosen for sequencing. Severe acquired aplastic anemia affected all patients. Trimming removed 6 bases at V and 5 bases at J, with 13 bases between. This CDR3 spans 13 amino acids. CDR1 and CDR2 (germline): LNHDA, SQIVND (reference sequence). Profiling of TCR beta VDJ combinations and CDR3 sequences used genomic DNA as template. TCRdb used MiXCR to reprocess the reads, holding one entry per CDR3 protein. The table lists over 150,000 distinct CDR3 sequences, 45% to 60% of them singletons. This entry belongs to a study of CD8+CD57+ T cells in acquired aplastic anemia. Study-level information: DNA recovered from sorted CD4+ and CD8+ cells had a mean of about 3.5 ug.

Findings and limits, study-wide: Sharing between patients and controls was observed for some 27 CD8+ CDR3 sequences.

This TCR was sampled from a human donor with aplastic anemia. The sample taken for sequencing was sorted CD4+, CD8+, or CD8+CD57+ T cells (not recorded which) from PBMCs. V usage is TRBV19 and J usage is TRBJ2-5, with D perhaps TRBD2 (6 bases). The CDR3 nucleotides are TGTGCCAGTAGCCCGGCGGGGACGGAGACCCAGTACTTC. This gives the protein CASSPAGTETQYF.